This record looks at one T cell receptor (beta chain) sequence and its context. The table came from immunoSEQ multiplex PCR; TCRdb's copy has only in-frame clones and leaves some out. The table shows roughly 230,000 clones, with 89% occurring only once. Germline lookup yields CDR1 LGHNA and CDR2 YSLEER. CDR3 size: 15 residues. J was trimmed by 2 bases and V by 0 bases; bases with no gene match: 3. This entry is derived from a study of blood T cell repertoires in COVID-19. The sample comprised PBMCs or T cells enriched from blood (not recorded which). The chain combines TRBV4-3 with TRBJ1-2; 7 nucleotides line up with TRBD1. The receptor comes from a young woman with acute COVID-19. The CDR3 DNA follows: TGCGCCAGCAGCCAAGATCAGGGGGTAAACTATGGCTACACCTTC. It is translated as CASSQDQGVNYGYTF.